Below, 14 T cell receptor beta chains from the same sample are listed, as sequenced in a study of beta chain features in type 1 diabetes. The study reverse transcribed the entire isolated RNA, so it sequenced expressed TCRB transcripts. Using immunoSEQ multiplex PCR, the repertoire was profiled, and TCRdb retains in-frame clones only, with some absent. This sample has some 150,000 clones, with 11% found just once. The specimen sequenced was central memory CD4+ T cells from blood. These receptors were collected from a young man in good health.

J is TRBJ1-1 and V is TRBV30; 7 positions match TRBD1. The CDR3 totals 12 residues. Germline values: CDR1 GTSNPN, CDR2 SVGIG (reference sequence). Losses at the gene ends were 4 bases for V and 7 bases for J; bases not matched to a gene: 6. CDR3 region: CAWTTGRLEAFF. Written as DNA, the CDR3 is TGTGCCTGGACGACAGGGCGACTTGAAGCTTTCTTT.

This clone was detected only once. J is TRBJ2-1 and V is TRBV15; TRBD2 matches 7 bases. The CDR3 contains 15 residues. CDR1 and CDR2 from the germline V gene are LNHNV and YYDKDF (reference sequence). The ends lost 5 bases at V and 0 bases at J; junction bases unmatched: 4. The CDR3: CATSFGGSSYNEQFF. The CDR3 coding sequence is TGTGCCACCAGCTTTGGCGGGAGCTCCTACAATGAGCAGTTCTTC.

This chain uses TRBV5-4 with TRBJ2-1; 7 positions agree with TRBD1. In germline, CDR1 is SGHNT, CDR2 YYREEE (reference sequence). The CDR3 is 16 amino acids. The junction had 6 bases not matched to a gene; V was cut back by 3 bases and J by 0 bases. Written as DNA, the CDR3 is TGTGCCAGCAGCTCTCAGACAGGGAGCTCCTACAATGAGCAGTTCTTC. Its protein is CASSSQTGSSYNEQFF. The variable domain in full, completed from reference TRBV5-4 and TRBJ2-1, reads ETGVTQSPTHLIKTRGQQVTLRCSSQSGHNTVSWYQQALGQGPQFIFQYYREEENGRGNFPPRFSGLQFPNYSSELNVNALELDDSALYLCASSSQTGSSYNEQFFGPGTRLTVL.

This clone was observed a single time. The chain is built from TRBV5-1 and TRBJ1-2; no firm D call. Trimming left V 6 bases short and J 2 bases short, with 11 bases between. This CDR3 comprises 13 residues. Germline CDR1 and CDR2: SGHRS and YFSETQ. CDR3 amino acids: CASTAQENYGYTF. CDR3 sequence (DNA): TGCGCCAGCACGGCGCAGGAGAACTATGGCTACACCTTC.

The DNA of the CDR3 is TGTGCCAGCAGCCTGACAGCGGGTCGGGAGACCCAGTACTTC. Translated: CASSLTAGRETQYF. The chain carries TRBV7-3 and TRBJ2-5; a possible D gene is TRBD2 (6 bases). The CDR3 totals 14 residues. Trimming stripped 5 bases from V and 5 bases from J, with 15 bases between. Germline CDR1 reads SGHTA; CDR2 reads FQGTGA.

The table lists this clone with a few counts. Compared with germline, one end of the junction differs, possibly owing to a read error. This rearrangement joins TRBV2 to TRBJ1-1; D might be TRBD1 (5 bases). CDR3 length: 11 amino acids. The germline gives CDR1 SNHLY, CDR2 FYNNEI. The CDR3 protein is CASSGRGTAIF. As DNA, the CDR3 is TGTGCCAGCAGTGGCCGGGGGACTGCTATCTTT.

The V gene is TRBV5-4, the J gene TRBJ2-5, with TRBD2 matching over 8 bases. From germline, CDR1 is SGHNT and CDR2 YYREEE (reference sequence). The V and J ends lost 4 bases and 3 bases, in that order; junction bases with no gene match: 2. This CDR3 is 13 amino acids long. CDR3 sequence (DNA): TGTGCCAGCAGCGGGACTAGTAAAGAGACCCAGTACTTC. Protein sequence: CASSGTSKETQYF.

This chain joins TRBV9 and TRBJ2-5; 9 bases map to TRBD2. Trimming at V came to 0 bases and at J to 2 bases, leaving 5 bases not matched to a gene. The CDR3 totals 16 residues. Germline values: CDR1 SGDLS, CDR2 YYNGEE. The CDR3: CASSVVATSGQETQYF. For the CDR3, the DNA is TGTGCCAGCAGCGTAGTGGCTACTAGCGGGCAAGAGACCCAGTACTTC.

Here the CDR3 reads CASSLMASGRTDTQYF. The CDR3 DNA is TGTGCCAGCAGCTTAATGGCTAGCGGGAGGACAGATACGCAGTATTTT. This chain connects TRBV7-9 to TRBJ2-3; TRBD2 matches 11 bases. In germline, CDR1 is SEHNR, CDR2 FQNEAQ (reference sequence). The J segment lost 3 bases and the V segment lost 2 bases, leaving 4 bases of the junction unmatched. This CDR3 contains 16 residues. Looking up the rest from reference TRBV7-9 and TRBJ2-3 gives the full variable domain: DTGVSQNPRHKITKRGQNVTFRCDPISEHNRLYWYRQTLGQGPEFLTYFQNEAQLEKSRLLSDRFSAERPKGSFSTLEIQRTEQGDSAMYLCASSLMASGRTDTQYFGPGTRLTVL.

The J gene is TRBJ2-3, the V gene TRBV7-2; 7 nucleotides align to TRBD1. In germline, CDR1 is SGHTA, CDR2 FQGNSA. This CDR3 has 12 amino acids. The J segment lost 0 bases and the V segment lost 10 bases, leaving 1 base of the junction unmatched. CDR3 region: CATGQSTDTQYF. The CDR3 DNA sequence: TGTGCCACGGGACAGAGCACAGATACGCAGTATTTT. The variable domain in full, with the rest retrieved from reference TRBV7-2 and TRBJ2-3, is GAGVSQSPSNKVTEKGKDVELRCDPISGHTALYWYRQSLGQGLEFLIYFQGNSAPDKSGLPSDRFSAERTGGSVSTLTIQRTQQEDSAVYLCATGQSTDTQYFGPGTRLTVL.

The chain carries TRBV9 and TRBJ1-1; D is undetermined. The CDR3 length is 13 residues. V was cut by 6 bases and J by 4 bases, with 13 bases left in between. The germline V gene encodes CDR1 SGDLS and CDR2 YYNGEE. CDR3 loop: CASTSGVGTEAFF. CDR3 DNA: TGTGCCAGCACCTCCGGGGTGGGCACTGAAGCTTTCTTT.

Here the CDR3 DNA reads TGTGCCAGCAGCTCTCTCTCCTGGACAGGGTGGATGCAAGAGACCCAGTACTTC. Translating gives CASSSLSWTGWMQETQYF. The rearrangement links TRBV7-9 to TRBJ2-5, with 8 bases lining up with TRBD1. CDR3 size: 18 residues. The V gene end was trimmed by 4 bases and the J gene end by 2 bases; junction bases not matched to a gene: 15. Germline-derived CDR1 and CDR2 are SEHNR and FQNEAQ (reference sequence).

The sample holds a few counts of this clone. The chain is built from TRBV4-1 and TRBJ2-5, with D perhaps matching TRBD2 (7 bases). This CDR3 region has 16 residues. CDR1 MGHRA and CDR2 YSYEKL come from the germline V gene. The V end lost 0 bases, the J end lost 5 bases, and 16 bases lay between the germline ends. In DNA, the CDR3 is TGCGCCAGCAGCCAAGATCACCGGGGGGCCGGGGAGACCCAGTACTTC. Amino acid sequence: CASSQDHRGAGETQYF.

This chain joins TRBV9 and TRBJ2-7; TRBD2 agrees at 9 bases. Per the germline V gene, CDR1 is SGDLS and CDR2 is YYNGEE. V shed 2 bases, J shed 7 bases, and the junction held 4 bases outside the gene matches. The length of the CDR3 is 13 residues. In nucleotides, the CDR3 is TGTGCCAGCAGCGTCAGAGCGGGGGGAGAGCAGTACTTC. Its translation is CASSVRAGGEQYF.